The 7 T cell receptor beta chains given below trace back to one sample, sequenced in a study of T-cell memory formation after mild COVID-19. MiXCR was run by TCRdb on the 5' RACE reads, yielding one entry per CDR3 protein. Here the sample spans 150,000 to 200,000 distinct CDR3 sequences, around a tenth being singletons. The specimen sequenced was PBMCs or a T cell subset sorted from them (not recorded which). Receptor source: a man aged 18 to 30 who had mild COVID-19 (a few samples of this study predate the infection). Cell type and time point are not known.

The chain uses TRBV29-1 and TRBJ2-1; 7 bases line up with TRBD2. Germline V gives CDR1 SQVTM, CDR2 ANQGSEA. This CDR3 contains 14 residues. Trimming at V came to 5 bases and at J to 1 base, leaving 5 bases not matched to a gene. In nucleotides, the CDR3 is TGCAGCGTTTATAGACTAGCATCCTACAATGAGCAGTTCTTC. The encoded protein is CSVYRLASYNEQFF.

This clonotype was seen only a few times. CDR3 sequence (DNA): TGTGCCAGCAGCGCCGGGACAGGGGTAGGGGAGACCCAGTACTTC. This gives the protein CASSAGTGVGETQYF. J is TRBJ2-5 and V is TRBV9; 10 bases fit TRBD1. CDR3 size: 15 residues. After removal of 3 bases from V and 5 bases from J, the junction contained 7 bases not matched to a gene. Germline V gene lookup returns CDR1 SGDLS and CDR2 YYNGEE.

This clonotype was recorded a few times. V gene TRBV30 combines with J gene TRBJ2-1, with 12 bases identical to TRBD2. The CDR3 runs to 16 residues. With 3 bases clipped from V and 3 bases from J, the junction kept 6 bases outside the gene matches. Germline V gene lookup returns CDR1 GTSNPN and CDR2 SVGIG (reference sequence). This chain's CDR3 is CAWSPRTSGVYNEQFF. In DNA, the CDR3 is TGTGCCTGGAGCCCCAGGACTAGCGGGGTCTACAATGAGCAGTTCTTC.

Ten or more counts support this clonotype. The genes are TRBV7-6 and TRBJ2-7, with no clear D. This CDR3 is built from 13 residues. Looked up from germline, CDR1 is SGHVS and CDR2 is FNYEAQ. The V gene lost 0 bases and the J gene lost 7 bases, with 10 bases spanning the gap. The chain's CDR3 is CASSLARDGEQYF. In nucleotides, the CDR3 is TGTGCCAGCAGCTTAGCGCGTGATGGGGAGCAGTACTTC.

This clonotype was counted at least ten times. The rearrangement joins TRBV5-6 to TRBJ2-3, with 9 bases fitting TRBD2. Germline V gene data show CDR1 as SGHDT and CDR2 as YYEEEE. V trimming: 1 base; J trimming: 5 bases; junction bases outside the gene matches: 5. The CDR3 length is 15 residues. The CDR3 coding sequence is TGTGCCAGCAGCTTGTACCTAGCGGGGAGAGATACGCAGTATTTT. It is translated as CASSLYLAGRDTQYF.

CDR3 amino acids: CASRTKQGLHQPQHF. For the CDR3, the DNA is TGTGCCAGCAGAACGAAACAGGGGTTACATCAGCCCCAGCATTTT. The chain employs TRBV6-6 and TRBJ1-5; 7 nucleotides match TRBD1. Germline assignment: CDR1 MNHNY and CDR2 SVGAGI (reference sequence). This CDR3 contains 15 residues. The junction had 10 bases not matched to a gene; V was cut back by 6 bases and J by 5 bases.

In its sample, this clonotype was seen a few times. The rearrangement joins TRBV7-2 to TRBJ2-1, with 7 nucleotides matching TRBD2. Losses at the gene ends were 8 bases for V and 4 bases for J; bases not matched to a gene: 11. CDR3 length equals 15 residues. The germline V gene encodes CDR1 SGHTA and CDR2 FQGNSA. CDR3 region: CASQGGAGRYNEQFF. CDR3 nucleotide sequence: TGTGCCAGCCAGGGCGGAGCGGGGCGGTACAATGAGCAGTTCTTC.